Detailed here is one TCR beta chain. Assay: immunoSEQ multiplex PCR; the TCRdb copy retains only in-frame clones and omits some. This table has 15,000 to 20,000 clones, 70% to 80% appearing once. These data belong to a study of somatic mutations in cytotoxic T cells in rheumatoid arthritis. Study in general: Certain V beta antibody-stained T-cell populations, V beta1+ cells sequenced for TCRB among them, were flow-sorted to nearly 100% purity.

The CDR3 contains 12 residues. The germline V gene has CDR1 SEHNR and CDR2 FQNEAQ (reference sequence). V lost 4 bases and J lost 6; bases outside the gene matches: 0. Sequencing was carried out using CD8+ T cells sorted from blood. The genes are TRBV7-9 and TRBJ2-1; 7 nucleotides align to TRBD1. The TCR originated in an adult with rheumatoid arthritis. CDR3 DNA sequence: TGTGCCAGCAGCTGGGACAGCAATGAGCAGTTCTTC. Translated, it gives CASSWDSNEQFF.